This entry describes one T cell receptor beta chain. Sequenced by immunoSEQ multiplex PCR; TCRdb stores in-frame clones only, minus some. This sample has 200,000 to 250,000 clones, with over 80% found just once. Germline assignment: CDR1 KGHSH and CDR2 LQKENI. There are 14 residues in the CDR3. The V end lost 1 base, the J end lost 3 bases, and 10 bases lay between the germline ends. The data stem from a study of blood T cell repertoires in COVID-19. The sequenced material came from PBMCs or T cells enriched from blood (not recorded which). The sequence derives from a woman under 40 who had been exposed to COVID-19. V gene TRBV18 combines with J gene TRBJ2-7; possibly TRBD1 for D (6 bases). CDR3 region: CASSPQGDHYEQYF. In DNA form, the CDR3 reads TGTGCCAGCTCACCACAGGGGGACCACTACGAGCAGTACTTC.